This TCR beta chain comes out of a study of cytomegalovirus exposure and HLA in healthy donors (dated by TCRdb to 2015 to 2018). Looking at the study overall: An earlier analysis of approximately 640 of the donors reported about 290 Gb of sequence data and 117 million unique TCR beta sequences from about 180 million T cells. An early release covering about 600 HLA-typed donors comprised approximately 290 gigabases of sequencing data and around 80 million unique TCR sequences. The genetic ancestry cluster associated with self-reported Caucasian donors included 70% to 85% of the roughly 410 genotyped donors. The study aimed to test whether signatures of past pathogen exposure could be identified by cataloging public T cell receptors. The study profiled the T cell repertoires of under 850 subjects by immunosequencing and related them to cytomegalovirus serostatus. Besides the first cohort of under 700 subjects, a separate validation cohort made up of 120 different subjects was used. To predict cytomegalovirus infection status, the study combined high-throughput TCR immunosequencing, statistical association of individual TCRs with disease status, and machine learning. In a later analysis, previously published TCR beta repertoires from 666 donors were re-analyzed and high-resolution HLA genotyping was added so that TCR occurrence patterns could be studied. In the later analysis, no new phenotypic data were used to find candidate immune exposures; instead, reliance was placed on TCR beta sequences and their occurrence across donors. An earlier analysis of 587 of the donors applied high-throughput TCR beta sequencing to assess whether each TCR beta V gene segment acted as functional or pseudogenic. Donor age, sex, ethnicity and CMV serostatus were compiled together with the repertoire data. A later genetic analysis used genome-wide SNP genotypes for about three fifths of the roughly 700 donors, treating that subset as a discovery cohort. Every discovery cohort repertoire had been produced on one sequencing platform. Class I and class II HLA loci were covered by the typing at four-digit resolution. Typing coverage varied by locus: 629-630 donors for A, B, C, DRB1 and DQB1; 522 for DQA1; over 600 for DPA1; about 450 for DPB1. Because of strong linkage in the cohort, roughly five DR-DQ haplotypes were treated as single units for association and clustering. On average, over 200,000 unique TCR beta nucleotide sequences were sequenced per donor among more than 350 genotyped donors of the cohort, with around 19% of those sequences being non-productive. Here is what the overall study found, with its caveats: The presence/absence analyses assumed that sequencing depth was roughly uniform across donors, and that assumption may not be true. A later analysis found that TCR association rates varied across HLA loci, with DRB1 alleles showing the most associated TCRs and HLA-C alleles the fewest. Cytomegalovirus status was reported to be diagnosed by the classifier with high specificity and sensitivity in both the original and validation cohorts. HLA typing was unavailable for some donors at each locus, so association tests used only the typed subset. A later analysis reported that several top co-occurrence clusters appeared linked to parvovirus B19, influenza, CMV and Epstein-Barr virus. According to a later analysis, most CMV-associated TCR beta chains appeared to be HLA-restricted, and the HLA associations seemed to be driven largely by CMV exposure. Immune exposure information for the cohort was limited to CMV serostatus. A later analysis found that HLA-associated TCR beta chains were more clonally expanded and had lower generation probabilities than equally common non-associated chains. Roughly 17 rarely observed V segments, including chromosome 9 orphons, were excluded from the earlier analysis of 550 to 700 of the donors because counts were too low. In vitro tests confirmed that three of the cytomegalovirus-associated TCR beta chains recognize cytomegalovirus antigens. In a later analysis, more than 15,000 TCR beta sequences were associated with specific HLA alleles at a false discovery rate of 0.05. In an earlier analysis of some 550 of the donors, most TCR beta V segments were observed in productive rearrangements about 90% or about 30% of the time, broadly matching IMGT annotations. The 87-base-pair reads could not distinguish some IMGT-functional V segments, including TRBV6-2 and TRBV6-3, so those segments were excluded. A cluster of highly shared sequence variants was judged likely to be a technical artifact of the sequencing pipeline. The study listed around 160 TCR beta chains as associated with cytomegalovirus. Linkage disequilibrium might explain the correlated functional status among segregating V segments, but an unknown experimental factor could not be excluded. When HLA alleles, especially DR and DQ, strongly co-occurred, attributing TCR associations to individual alleles was difficult. According to a later genetic analysis, donors in an Asian-associated ancestry cluster had fewer N-insertions in productive TCRs than the approximately 650-donor mean. A later genetic analysis associated a missense DCLRE1C variant with V-gene and J-gene trimming of TCR beta chains, and an independent cohort replicated the association. The authors suggested that the approach could potentially be generalized to other disease states and immunological phenotypes. While some public TCRs were present in many individuals, most TCR sequences turned up only very rarely across donors. A further reported finding was that TCR beta sequences accurately predicted the HLA-A and HLA-B alleles for most subjects in the first cohort. The cohort was sequenced for TCR beta chains only, and without alpha or paired-chain data the features that could be detected were limited.

As concerns this clone: No antigen is known for it. Base-call qualities are not available, and no considerably larger clone is one nucleotide away.

The cohort was made up of hundreds of healthy bone marrow donors. At the time of sampling, all cohort members were nominally healthy, though unrecorded immune exposures were likely present. The donor was CMV seronegative and was included in the group of a few hundred seronegative cohort members. Each donor provided a peripheral blood sample, and peripheral blood mononuclear cells were used for TCR beta sequencing. The Qiagen DNeasy Blood Extraction Kit was used to extract genomic DNA from the blood cell samples. Libraries were made using the immunoSEQ multiplex PCR assay. The multiplex PCR relied on a mix of 60 forward primers for TCR Vbeta segments and 13 reverse primers for TCR Jbeta segments. A multiplex PCR assay on genomic DNA amplified the CDR3 region of rearranged TCR beta genes. The Illumina HiSeq System was used to sequence the amplified TCR beta libraries as 87-base-pair reads. Per the source publication's procedure: A later analysis counted about 76 million unique TCR beta chains across the 550 to 700 repertoires, and approximately 11 million of these chains were shared by at least two donors. Raw reads were error-corrected and collapsed into unique sequences with a nearest-neighbor algorithm that merged closely related sequences to remove PCR and sequencing errors. CDR3 sequences were aligned to IMGT reference sequences to assign V, D and J gene segments. For a sequence to be retained, at least a six-nucleotide match to both a V gene segment and a J gene segment was required. A rearrangement was called productive if the CDR3 had no stop codons and remained in frame with V and J, and every other rearrangement was called non-productive. CDR3 was defined by IMGT convention, running from the second conserved V-encoded cysteine to the conserved J-encoded phenylalanine. The earlier analysis of some 580 of the donors excluded any sequence lacking an unambiguous match to a single V gene segment. In an earlier analysis of almost 600 of the donors, a V segment was called functional when productive rearrangements were above 56.7%, and segregating when the standard deviation between donors exceeded 5%. A statistical classification framework was developed to diagnose cytomegalovirus status using the catalog of TCR beta chain sequences. V and J gene assignment, in a later analysis, came from comparing TCR nucleotide sequences with IMGT/GENE-DB human TR gene sequences. The TCRdist pipeline was used in a later analysis to assign CDR3 sequences and most-parsimonious VDJ recombination scenarios. A later analysis defined each TCR beta chain by its CDR3 amino acid sequence plus V-gene family, and excluded reads lacking a unique V-gene family. A later analysis removed 592 highly shared, low-generation-probability nucleotide sequences to deal with suspected cross-contamination and a sequencing artifact. For each public chain, a later analysis derived a clonal expansion index from normalized ranks of inferred template counts within each repertoire. In a later analysis, generation probabilities were computed using a VDJ recombination model fitted to out-of-frame rearrangements, and the results were checked against IGoR. In a later analysis, TCR-TCR, TCR-HLA and TCR-CMV co-occurrence was scored with hypergeometric tests, and a repertoire-size bias correction was applied to TCR pairs. In a later analysis, false discovery rates were estimated by permuting HLA or CMV assignments 20 times. In a later analysis, co-occurring TCRs were grouped using DBSCAN, with TCRdist sequence similarity added in when clustering inside HLA-allele-positive subsets. Co-occurrence clustering excluded repertoires with fewer than 30,000 or more than 120,000 public chains, plus five with anomalous nucleotide sharing. The table comes from immuneACCESS by way of TCRdb, which keeps in-frame sequences with V and J called. Part of the clones is missing from these tables; in studies checked, under half for an unresolved V gene and the rest for unknown reasons. Clone size and V and J calls were adopted from that table, with D and trimming inferred from the DNA. For this sample there are about 180,000 clones; roughly 70% appear just once. About 2.9% of the sample rests with the top ten.

V is clipped by 0 bases and J by 0 bases, and the sequence between their germline boundaries is 2 bases long. CDR1 is given as SGHDT and CDR2 as YYEEEE, both from the germline V gene. The CDR3 has 13 amino acids, counting the end cysteine and phenylalanine. This entry keeps only the CDR3 DNA: 39 bases, framed from base 1. The origin of this receptor is a male donor in good health and CMV-seronegative. Sequenced sample: PBMCs. This chain joins TRBV5-6 to TRBJ2-3, with the D gene uncertain. The DNA reads as follows: TGTGCCAGCAGCTTGGCTAGCACAGATACGCAGTATTTT. Its translation reads: CASSLASTDTQYF. With the rest looked up from the reference TRBV5-6 and TRBJ2-3 genes rather than sequenced, the full variable domain is DAGVTQSPTHLIKTRGQQVTLRCSPKSGHDTVSWYQQALGQGPQFIFQYYEEEERQRGNFPDRFSGHQFPNYSSELNVNALLLGDSALYLCASSLASTDTQYFGPGTRLTVL.